These 5 T cell receptor beta chains were sequenced from one sample in a study of tumor-infiltrating lymphocytes in primary liver carcinoma. Researchers generated TCR beta cDNA from about 0.5 ug of total RNA, relying on a constant-region primer. What produced the TCR beta libraries was three nested multiplex PCR rounds using slightly modified ARM-PCR. The first two PCR rounds used TRBV1-TRBV30 forward primers with a C-beta reverse primer, roughly 10 cycles each. TCRdb passed the multiplex PCR reads through MiXCR, listing each CDR3 protein once. The sample includes about 320,000 distinct CDR3 sequences, approximately 60% of them seen just once. Germline DNA was extracted alongside blood RNA, which was obtained from unsorted whole blood. Sample: peripheral blood. The receptors shown here come from a man in his forties with primary liver carcinoma and hepatitis B virus infection.

In this sample, this clonotype turned up many times. CDR3 nucleotide sequence: TGCAGCGGCCGTTCGGCAGGCTGGAACACTGAAGCTTTCTTT. This gives the protein CSGRSAGWNTEAFF. This chain connects TRBV29-1 to TRBJ1-1; no firm D call. Germline V gene lookup returns CDR1 SQVTM and CDR2 ANQGSEA. Trimming took 7 bases from V and 1 from J, leaving 16 bases between them. The CDR3 runs to 14 residues.

As concerns this clonotype: This may be a read error: a much more frequent sequence differs by one nucleotide. V usage is TRBV4-1 and J usage is TRBJ2-3; D perhaps matches TRBD2 (5 bases). The germline V gene has CDR1 MGHRA and CDR2 YSYEKL. The CDR3 loop spans 13 amino acids. The CDR3 loop reads CASSQWVGDTHYF. CDR3 bases: TGCGCCAGCAGCCAGTGGGTGGGAGATACGCATTATTTT.

In its sample, this clonotype was seen many times. This rearrangement joins TRBV4-3 to TRBJ1-4; TRBD1 agrees at 7 bases. CDR3 length: 18 residues. V lost 0 bases and J lost 6; bases outside the gene matches: 13. The germline V gene encodes CDR1 LGHNA and CDR2 YSLEER. CDR3: CASSQDQGRGQLHEKLFF. CDR3 DNA: TGCGCCAGCAGCCAAGATCAAGGTCGGGGACAGCTGCATGAAAAACTGTTTTTT.

This chain joins TRBV11-2 and TRBJ2-3; perhaps D is TRBD1 or TRBD2 (5 bases each). Trimming shortened V by 3 bases and J by 4 bases, and 14 bases separated the two germline ends. The CDR3 is made up of 15 amino acids. Germline assignment: CDR1 SGHAT and CDR2 FQNNGV. The CDR3 sequence: CASSFERGAPDTQYF. The CDR3 DNA reads TGTGCCAGCAGCTTTGAGAGGGGAGCACCAGATACGCAGTATTTT.

To note about this clonotype: The junction and the germline gene differ at one end; a read error may be behind it. The chain is built from TRBV11-1 and TRBJ2-3, with D possibly TRBD2 on 5 matching bases. The CDR3 runs 15 residues. Germline lookup yields CDR1 SGHAT and CDR2 FQDESV (reference sequence). The CDR3 coding sequence is TGCGCCAGCAGTTTGGCGAGGGAGAGCACAGATACGCAATATTTT. Amino acid sequence: CASSLARESTDTQYF. The whole variable domain, filled in from reference TRBV11-1 and TRBJ2-3, reads EAEVAQSPRYKITEKSQAVAFWCDPISGHATLYWYRQILGQGPELLVQFQDESVVDDSQLPKDRFSAERLKGVDSTLKIQPAELGDSAMYLCASSLARESTDTQYFGPGTRLTVL.